The clone carrying this TCR beta chain was counted once. The antigen is undetermined. This sample is drawn from a study of shared clonotypes between healthy human individuals. Cells designated naive CD8 were CD45RO-negative and were positively selected for CCR7, with terminally differentiated effector memory CD45RA+ cells excluded. Donors comprised healthy HIV-negative adults lacking recent acute infections or vaccinations. Study results and caveats: Clonotype sharing across four donors was observed for 4% to 6.5% of naive CD4 clonotypes.

For each subset, genomic DNA was distributed in equal portions over several immunoSEQ plates. TCRdb's copy holds only in-frame clones and misses some; the assay was immunoSEQ multiplex PCR. The sample records around 600,000 clones, 95% to 98% being singletons. The receptor was isolated from a man aged 30-40 years in good health. The specimen sequenced was naive CD8+ T cells sorted from blood.

CDR3: CASKNRASSNEKLFF. DNA for the CDR3: TGTGCCAGCAAGAACAGGGCCAGTTCTAATGAAAAACTGTTTTTT. The chain uses TRBV28 and TRBJ1-4; D may be TRBD1 (6 bases). V was pared by 7 bases and J by 3 bases, with 15 bases between. Per the germline V gene, CDR1 is MDHEN and CDR2 is SYDVKM. The length of the CDR3 is 15 residues.